This T cell receptor beta chain was documented in a study of blood T cells in healthy people across ages (dated by TCRdb to the mid-2010s). For the wider study: In model experiments, template switching captured roughly one uniquely barcoded TCR beta cDNA molecule for every two T cells. Using deep sequencing normalized with unique cDNA molecular identifiers, the study measured how TCR beta repertoire diversity changes with age. The donors were split into four age groups: young (average around 15 years), middle-aged (roughly 39), aged (over 55) and long-lived (roughly 77). To avoid experimental bias, donors of different ages were spread randomly across the sequencing lanes. For two donors (one aged 18 to 29 and one aged 80 or older), the study analyzed two additional independent replicas of 1 million unique cDNA reads from the same blood draw. What the authors observed across the whole study: There was a strong correlation between observed TCR beta diversity and the percentage of naive T cells measured by flow cytometry. The long-lived group showed more naive CD4+ T cells, fewer expanded clones and increased TCR diversity than the aged group, suggesting age selection. Donor CMV infection status was unknown, potentially confounding age-related changes in expanded clonotypes. Because profiling used bulk unsorted PBMCs, naive and antigen-experienced compartments could not be compared conclusively. As age increased, observed TCR beta diversity per million T cells dropped in a roughly linear way, and a significant reduction was already evident by age around 41. Estimates of total diversity based on one million sequenced T cells were considered lower bounds and underestimates.

Library creation used 5' RACE. The listed sequencing device is Illumina HiSeq 2500. A second PCR of roughly 6 to 11 cycles was run with a J-beta primer mix and a sample-barcoded 5' primer. A unique molecular identifier was introduced onto each TCR beta cDNA molecule by a template-switch 5' adaptor carrying 12 random nucleotides. Each sample yielded at least 2.5 million CDR3-containing paired-end reads. The Mint cDNA synthesis kit, primed by a TRBC-specific oligonucleotide, was used to synthesize first-strand cDNA from all RNA. Following uracil-DNA glycosylase treatment, a first 18-cycle PCR with universal primers M1SS and BC2_uni_R was performed on all cDNA. The published analysis was carried out like this. For normalization, 1 million high-quality reads, each with a distinct molecular identifier, were randomly selected from each sample. Instead of being binned into consensus sequences, reads that shared molecular identifiers were thrown out. CDR3 identification, clonotype clustering and error correction used MiTCR with a Q25 quality threshold and the strictest error-elimination algorithm. A nonparametric unseen species model using Euler transformation provided a lower-bound estimate of total TCR beta diversity. TCRdb reprocessing: public reads trimmed at Q25 with fastp, clones called with MiXCR, in-frame beta chains kept. Rows with one shared CDR3 protein collapse into an entry with the most common genes and DNA. TCRdb's processing, not the authors' own work, is the source of the V and J calls. Here the sample has over a million distinct CDR3 sequences; less than 50% occur a single time. The ten largest clones take up about 20% of the sample.

The V end gives up 5 bases and the J end 4 bases, leaving 9 bases in the junction not matched to a gene. From its cysteine to its phenylalanine, the CDR3 spans 15 amino acids. Only the CDR3 DNA is retained, 45 bases long and in frame from the first base. In the germline V gene, CDR1 corresponds to SGHTA and CDR2 to FQGTGA. Donors were roughly 40 systemically healthy Caucasian individuals from Russia aged roughly 6 to 90 years. Each donor gave ten milliliters of peripheral blood, collected into EDTA-treated Vacutainer tubes. Ficoll-Paque density-gradient centrifugation was used to isolate PBMCs, with at least 6.5 million per sample. Total RNA, at least 5 micrograms per sample, was extracted from PBMCs with Trizol reagent. For every donor, an aliquot of PBMCs went through flow cytometry to measure the percentages of naive CD45RAhigh/CD27high T cells. This clonotype was seen only a few times. Its target antigen remains unknown. No base quality values were provided; no much bigger clone lies one nucleotide off.

The chain was built from TRBV7-3 and TRBJ2-3, with TRBD2 matching 7 junction bases. Input material: blood. This clonotype was sampled from a woman in her sixties or seventies in good health. The encoded CDR3 is CASSPSGGIADTQYF. The base sequence is TGTGCCAGCAGCCCGTCGGGAGGCATAGCAGATACGCAGTATTTT.